These T cell receptor beta chains were read from a single sample in a study of T cell repertoires in cytomegalovirus infection. What these receptors recognize is not known. TCRdb processed the reads anew with MiXCR; each CDR3 protein has one entry. This sample has 650,000 to 900,000 distinct CDR3 sequences, with around a third found just once. The sequencing here drew on cultured CD8+ T cells from PBMCs, taken from culture after CMV antigen stimulation. The source is a human donor in good health (CMV status not recorded). Some clones in this sample may be carry-over from other donors' samples. The conserved cysteine and the conserved F or W are not part of the CDR3 here. The D gene is left open where the match is weak. Size is stated for part of the rows, as once, few or many counts, or as a class when the clone is expanded.

j_gene	d_gene	v_gene	abundance	CDR3aa
TRBJ1-6	-	TRBV7-3	-	ASSSDQLRNSPLH
TRBJ2-7	-	TRBV4-1	-	ASSQESGYPYEQY
TRBJ1-3	-	TRBV27	few	ASSSGTPVRTIY
TRBJ1-5	-	TRBV15	-	ATSPGRRGQPQH
TRBJ2-3	TRBD1	TRBV12-3/TRBV12-4	few	ASIHRGRADTQY
TRBJ1-4	TRBD1	TRBV4-1	-	ASSKQGATNEKLF
TRBJ2-7	TRBD2	TRBV4-1	many	ASSLLAGTYEQY
TRBJ2-3	TRBD2	TRBV4-1	few	ASSHLGLAGGDTQY
TRBJ1-1	-	TRBV19	-	ASSPVDGTEAF
TRBJ2-5	TRBD2	TRBV6-2/TRBV6-3	-	ASSELSGGAGMGETQY
TRBJ1-1	-	TRBV6-2/TRBV6-3	few	ASSYSIRGEAF
TRBJ2-3	-	TRBV14	few	ASSQDPRANTQY
TRBJ2-4	-	TRBV7-6	-	ASSTGAPDIQY
TRBJ1-6	-	TRBV28	-	ASSFVVFGSPLH
TRBJ1-2	TRBD1	TRBV7-9	few	AFNRGDYGYT
TRBJ1-1	-	TRBV5-1	few	ASSLDLVQTEAF
TRBJ2-7	TRBD2	TRBV27	-	ASSPLGGGNYEQY
TRBJ1-5	-	TRBV27	few	ASSDLSAGNQPQH
TRBJ2-3	-	TRBV6-1	many	ASREKSTDTQY
TRBJ1-1	-	TRBV11-2	-	ASRSGAGLNTEAF
TRBJ2-7	-	TRBV10-3	-	AISGQPFTDEQY
TRBJ2-5	TRBD1	TRBV10-3	few	AISETGTGGAKTQY
TRBJ1-2	-	TRBV7-9	many	ASSTGGQVGYT
TRBJ2-1	-	TRBV3-1	-	TSSGSSYNEQF
TRBJ2-7	-	TRBV7-8	many	ASSSRRGSYEQY
TRBJ2-1	-	TRBV7-9	-	ASRSSSPVGDEQF
TRBJ2-1	TRBD2	TRBV7-8	few	ASSLPAWGGVDNEQF
TRBJ1-2	-	TRBV12-3/TRBV12-4	-	ASSLKPGDGYT
TRBJ2-1	-	TRBV7-2	many	ASSWYGYNEQF
TRBJ2-7	-	TRBV19	-	ASSPTAVPYEQY
TRBJ2-5	-	TRBV12-3/TRBV12-4	few	ASTPTVGETQY
TRBJ1-5	-	TRBV28	-	ASSLTGIQPQH
TRBJ2-2	-	TRBV7-9	once	ASSPRYGDGELF
TRBJ2-1	TRBD2	TRBV7-6	-	ASSPLAGGHEQF
TRBJ2-7	-	TRBV7-6	few	ASSLAETPYEQY
TRBJ2-3	TRBD2	TRBV10-2	few	ASSESVAGGPILFTDTQY
TRBJ1-1	-	TRBV2	-	ASILKWNTEAF
TRBJ1-5	-	TRBV27	-	ASSENWGGANQPQH
TRBJ2-1	TRBD1	TRBV7-9	many	ASTGQGGSSYNEQF
TRBJ2-1	TRBD2	TRBV20-1	-	SVRGVLYNEQF
TRBJ1-1	-	TRBV4-2	-	ASSQDDRTEPPEAF
TRBJ2-6	-	TRBV7-2	many	ASSPGPYGANVLT
TRBJ2-7	-	TRBV5-5	-	ASSGGPSYEQY
TRBJ2-7	-	TRBV12-3/TRBV12-4	many	ASSLQGPYEQY
TRBJ2-5	-	TRBV6-5	-	AATGQGQGETQY
TRBJ1-2	-	TRBV12-3/TRBV12-4	-	ASRDGNYYGYT
TRBJ2-3	-	TRBV7-4	-	ASSLDGTTTDTQY
TRBJ2-3	-	TRBV19	few	ASSMAQVHDTQY
TRBJ2-1	TRBD2	TRBV6-2/TRBV6-3	-	ASSYLLGDYISYNEQF
TRBJ1-2	-	TRBV27	-	ASSLSPVYFGYT
TRBJ2-5	TRBD2	TRBV5-6	few	ASSGMLWASGQETQY